This T cell receptor beta chain was sequenced for a study of cytomegalovirus exposure and HLA in healthy donors. Study-level findings and limits: Most of the TCR beta V segments (in an earlier analysis) were productive either about 87% or about 30% of the time.

The study ran its PCR with 60 Vbeta and 13 Jbeta primers. Only in-frame clones appear in the TCRdb table, and some are missing; sequencing was by immunoSEQ multiplex PCR. The sample shows over 200,000 clones, around nine tenths of them seen only once. In the case of this clone: The antigen is undetermined.

Germline V gives CDR1 SGHAT, CDR2 FQNNGV. Losses at the gene ends were 1 base for V and 6 bases for J; bases not matched to a gene: 5. The CDR3 runs 15 residues. This TCR was sampled from a woman younger than 30 in good health and CMV-seronegative. The rearrangement links TRBV11-2 to TRBJ1-2; 10 positions match TRBD1. The specimen sequenced was PBMCs. The CDR3 sequence: CASSLVYGTGDGYTF. CDR3 in DNA: TGTGCCAGCAGCTTAGTATACGGGACAGGGGATGGCTACACCTTC. Looking up the rest from reference TRBV11-2 and TRBJ1-2 gives the full variable domain: EAGVAQSPRYKIIEKRQSVAFWCNPISGHATLYWYQQILGQGPKLLIQFQNNGVVDDSQLPKDRFSAERLKGVDSTLKIQPAKLEDSAVYLCASSLVYGTGDGYTFGSGTRLTVV.